This is a list of T cell receptor beta chains from one sample in a study of human T cells and chemical hapten exposure. From the RACE reads, TCRdb called clonotypes with MiXCR, one entry per CDR3 protein. Of more than 90,000 distinct CDR3 sequences listed, roughly 10% are singletons. The sequencing used whole blood, collected in connection with sensitization to the hapten diphenylcyclopropenone (DPC). These receptors came from a man between 35 and 55 years old with alopecia areata. Some clones in this sample may be carry-over from other donors' samples. CDR3s include the opening cysteine and the closing phenylalanine or tryptophan. Each record gives: V gene, D gene, clone size, J gene, CDR3 DNA, CDR3 protein. The D gene is left open where the match is weak. Expanded clones are given a class, and other clones once, few, many or no size at all.

>TRBV29-1|NA|NA|TRBJ2-1
TGCAGCACTCGAGGAGGCCGAGACAATGAGCAGTTCTTC
CSTRGGRDNEQFF
>TRBV20-1|TRBD2|few|TRBJ2-2
TGCAGTGCTAGAGACCCCCAAAGACTAGCGGGAGGGTACACCGGGGAGCTGTTTTTT
CSARDPQRLAGGYTGELFF
>TRBV6-2/TRBV6-3|TRBD2|NA|TRBJ2-7
TGTGCCAGCAGTCGTCCGGGACTAGCGGGAGTAAGGGAGCAGTACTTC
CASSRPGLAGVREQYF
>TRBV6-5|TRBD1|many|TRBJ1-1
TGTGCCAGCAGTTACGCGGGACAGGCGGAAACTGAAGCTTTCTTT
CASSYAGQAETEAFF
>TRBV19|TRBD2|many|TRBJ2-1
TGTGCCAGTAGTTCTCTAGCGGGAGGTCCCAATGAGCAGTTCTTC
CASSSLAGGPNEQFF
>TRBV9|TRBD2|NA|TRBJ2-7
TGTGCCAGCAGCGTAGACGCGGGAGGCAACTACGAGCAGTACTTC
CASSVDAGGNYEQYF
>TRBV12-3/TRBV12-4|TRBD1|few|TRBJ2-3
TGTGCCAGCAGACCACCAGCAGGGGGCTCCCGGGCAGATACGCAGTATTTT
CASRPPAGGSRADTQYF
>TRBV6-5|NA|few|TRBJ2-5
TGTGCCAGCAGTTATACAGGGGACTACCAAGAGACCCAGTACTTC
CASSYTGDYQETQYF
>TRBV29-1|NA|few|TRBJ2-7
TGCAGCGTTCGACGGGACATCCACGAGCAGTACTTC
CSVRRDIHEQYF
>TRBV7-6|NA|few|TRBJ2-1
TGTGCCAGCAGCTTAGTTCGGTTGAAGTTAGCGGAAAACGAGCAGTTCTTC
CASSLVRLKLAENEQFF
>TRBV20-1|NA|NA|TRBJ2-5
TGCAGTGCTAGACCCCATGGGGAGACCCAGTACTTC
CSARPHGETQYF
>TRBV3-1|NA|few|TRBJ1-2
TGTGCCAGCAGCCTGATACAGGGATTTGGAGGCTACACCTTC
CASSLIQGFGGYTF
>TRBV11-1|NA|many|TRBJ1-1
TGTGCCAGCAGCCCCAGGTTTCCCGGAATCGCTGAAGCTTTCTTT
CASSPRFPGIAEAFF
>TRBV10-3|NA|many|TRBJ2-3
TGTGCCACCAGGGCAAGTTCAGATACGCAGTATTTT
CATRASSDTQYF
>TRBV11-3|NA|many|TRBJ2-2
TGTGCCAGCAGCTTAGATATTGACTACGGGGAGCTGTTTTTT
CASSLDIDYGELFF
>TRBV21-1|NA|NA|TRBJ2-2
TGTGCCAGCCCTTCAAAACTAACGGGCTACCCCACTCACCGGGAGCTGTTTTTT
CASPSKLTGYPTHRELFF
>TRBV9|NA|NA|TRBJ2-1
TGTGCCAGCAGCGTAGGAGGCGGATCCCCGCCCAGTGAGCAGTTCTTC
CASSVGGGSPPSEQFF
>TRBV7-9|NA|many|TRBJ1-2
TGTGCCAGCAGCCCGAACGCGGGCTACACCTTC
CASSPNAGYTF
>TRBV7-9|TRBD1|few|TRBJ2-1
TGTGCCAGCAGCCAACCCGGGACAGCCTACAATGAGCAGTTCTTC
CASSQPGTAYNEQFF
>TRBV6-1|NA|NA|TRBJ1-5
TGTGCCAGCAGTGTCAGGTCGGATCAGCCCCAGCATTTT
CASSVRSDQPQHF
>TRBV7-3|TRBD2|few|TRBJ2-1
TGTGCCAGCAGCTTAACGGGACTAGCGGGAGGTCTGTACAATGAGCAGTTCTTC
CASSLTGLAGGLYNEQFF
>TRBV7-2|NA|NA|TRBJ2-1
TGTGCCAGCAGTAACTTACTTTCCTACAATGAGCAGTTCTTC
CASSNLLSYNEQFF
>TRBV28|NA|NA|TRBJ2-3
TGTGCCAGCATTAAGCCCGGCACAGATACGCAGTATTTT
CASIKPGTDTQYF
>TRBV5-1|NA|once|TRBJ2-1
TGCGCCAGCAGCCCCGCGGGACAGAGACTAGCTGAGCAGTTCTTC
CASSPAGQRLAEQFF